The 3 T cell receptor beta chains below were found in one sample sequenced in a study of T cells after yellow fever vaccination (dated by TCRdb to the late 2010s). Sample treatment or condition, as interpreted from the label and publication: live attenuated yellow fever vaccine strain. The protocol used for the library was 5' RACE. TCRdb shows the sequencer as Illumina HiSeq 2500. Clones were called with MiXCR by TCRdb after fastp trimmed the public reads at Q25, and only in-frame beta chains were retained. Every entry covers one CDR3 protein and lists the most common genes and DNA from its rows. This sample lists about 85,000 distinct CDR3 sequences; about an eighth were detected once. The ten top clones hold 20% to 25% of the sample. The sample in question was CD8+ T cells not binding an NS4B(214-222) dextramer, sorted from PBMCs, obtained approximately 22 days after the first yellow fever vaccination. The cell subset or site label, as the study defines it: NS4B epitope dextramer-negative CD8 T cells. These receptors originate from a man aged 18-30 years who received the YFV17D yellow fever vaccine.

CDR3 coding DNA: TGCGCCAGCAGCCATGGAGGGCGGGGACAAGAGACCCAGTACTTC. Translated, it gives CASSHGGRGQETQYF. V and J are TRBV4-3 and TRBJ2-5; the D gene is possibly TRBD2 (6 bases). Trimming cost V 3 bases and J 2 bases, with 13 bases left between them. Per the germline V gene, CDR1 is LGHNA and CDR2 is YSLEER. CDR3 length: 15 residues.

This clonotype was counted only a few times. A junction boundary mismatches the germline segment, possibly from a read error. The V gene is TRBV27, the J gene TRBJ2-7; D might be TRBD1 or TRBD2, each matching 5 bases. The CDR3 length is 14 residues. Germline assignment: CDR1 MNHEY and CDR2 SMNVEV (reference sequence). The CDR3 region is CASSISGPTYEQYF. In DNA form, the CDR3 reads TGTGCCAGCAGTATATCGGGACCAACCTACGAGCAGTACTTC.

This clonotype was observed a handful of times. Compared with germline, one end of the junction differs, possibly owing to a read error. The CDR3 region has the DNA TGTGCCACCAGTGATTTGGCCACCCGCTTGTGGTTC. This codes for CATSDLATRLWF. The V call is TRBV24-1, the J call TRBJ2-1; D unresolved. This CDR3 has 12 amino acids. Germline loops: CDR1 KGHDR, CDR2 SFDVKD.